This T cell receptor beta chain was identified during a study of control samples from healthy donors and cancer patients. Profiling relied on immunoSEQ multiplex PCR, and the TCRdb table lists in-frame clones only, not all of them. The sample yields 110,000 or so clones, around nine tenths seen once. CDR1 is MDHEN, CDR2 SYDVKM, per germline. V gave up 2 bases and J gave up 2 bases, with 9 bases separating them. CDR3 size: 14 residues. The chain is built from TRBV28 and TRBJ1-2; D remains unclear. The specimen was blood. This TCR came from a man aged 25-45 years in good health. The CDR3 DNA reads as TGTGCCAGCAGTTTAACTGGGAAGAACTATGGCTACACCTTC. This codes for CASSLTGKNYGYTF.